Here is one T cell receptor (beta chain) with its context. Trimming took 4 bases from V and 7 from J; bases not matched to a gene: 4. The CDR3 extends over 14 amino acids. The V gene's germline CDR1 is SGHRS and CDR2 YFSETQ. These data come from a study of blood T cell repertoires in COVID-19. Study context: Specimens from acute and convalescent COVID-19 originated in the United States, Italy and Spain.

Here immunoSEQ multiplex PCR was the method, and the copy in TCRdb shows in-frame clones only, minus some. Of approximately 120,000 clones listed, 88% were seen once; the top ten hold 6% to 8.5%. The sample was peripheral blood. This TCR came from a man in his fifties or sixties with acute or convalescent COVID-19. The chain carries TRBV5-1 and TRBJ1-6; 8 bases align to TRBD1. This CDR3 is CASSPDRGNSPLHF. CDR3 sequence (DNA): TGCGCCAGCAGCCCAGACAGGGGAAATTCACCCCTCCACTTT.